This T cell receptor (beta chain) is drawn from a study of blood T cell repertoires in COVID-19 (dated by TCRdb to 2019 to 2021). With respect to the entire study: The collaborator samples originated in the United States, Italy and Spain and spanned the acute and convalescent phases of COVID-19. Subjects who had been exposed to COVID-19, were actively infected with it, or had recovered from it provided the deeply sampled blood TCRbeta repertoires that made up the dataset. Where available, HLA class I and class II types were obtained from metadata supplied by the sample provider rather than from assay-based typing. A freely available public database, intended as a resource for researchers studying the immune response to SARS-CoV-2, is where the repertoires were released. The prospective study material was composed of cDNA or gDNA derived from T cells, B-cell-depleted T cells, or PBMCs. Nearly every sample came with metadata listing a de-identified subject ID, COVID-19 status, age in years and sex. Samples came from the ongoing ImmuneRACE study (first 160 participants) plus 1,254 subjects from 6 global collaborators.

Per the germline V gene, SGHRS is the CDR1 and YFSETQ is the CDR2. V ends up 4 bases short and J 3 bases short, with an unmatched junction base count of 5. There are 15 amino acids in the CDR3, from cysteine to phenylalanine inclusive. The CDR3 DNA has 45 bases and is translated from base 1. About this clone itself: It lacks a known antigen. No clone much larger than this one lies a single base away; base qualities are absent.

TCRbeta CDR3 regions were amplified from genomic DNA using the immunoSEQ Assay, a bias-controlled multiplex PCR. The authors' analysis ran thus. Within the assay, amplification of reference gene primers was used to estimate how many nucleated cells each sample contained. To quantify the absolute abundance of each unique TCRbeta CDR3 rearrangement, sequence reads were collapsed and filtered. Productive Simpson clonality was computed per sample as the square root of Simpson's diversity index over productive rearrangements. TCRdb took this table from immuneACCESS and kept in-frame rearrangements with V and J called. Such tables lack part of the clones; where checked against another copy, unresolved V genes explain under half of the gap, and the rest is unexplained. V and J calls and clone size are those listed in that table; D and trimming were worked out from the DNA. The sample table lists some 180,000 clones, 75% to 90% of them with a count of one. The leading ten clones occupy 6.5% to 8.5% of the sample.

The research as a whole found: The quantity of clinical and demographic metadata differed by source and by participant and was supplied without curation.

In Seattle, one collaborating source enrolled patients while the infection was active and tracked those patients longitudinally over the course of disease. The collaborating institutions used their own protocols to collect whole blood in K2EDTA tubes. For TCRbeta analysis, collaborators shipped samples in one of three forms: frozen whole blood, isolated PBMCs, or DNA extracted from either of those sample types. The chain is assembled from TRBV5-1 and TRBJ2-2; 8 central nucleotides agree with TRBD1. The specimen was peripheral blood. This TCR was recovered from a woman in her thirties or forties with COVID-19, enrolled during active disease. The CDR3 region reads CASSRGQEYTGELFF. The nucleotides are TGCGCCAGCAGCCGGGGACAGGAGTACACCGGGGAGCTGTTTTTT.